The next 9 T cell receptor beta chains were all read from a single sample in a study of shared clonotypes between healthy human individuals. CD8 cells regarded as naive lacked CD45RO, were positively chosen for CCR7, and omitted terminally differentiated effector memory CD45RA+ cells. TCRdb's copy holds only in-frame clones and misses some; the assay was immunoSEQ multiplex PCR. The data hold about 820,000 clones, with 80% to 95% observed a single time. Source material: naive CD8+ T cells sorted from blood. The receptors were gathered from a man younger than 45 in good health.

J is TRBJ2-7 and V is TRBV5-5; D uncertain. V dropped 3 bases and J dropped 5 bases, with 12 bases sitting between them. Germline CDR1 is SGHKS and CDR2 is YYEKEE (reference sequence). The CDR3 consists of 13 residues. In nucleotides, the CDR3 is TGTGCCAGCAGCTCCGACATTCCCGACGAGCAGTACTTC. This encodes CASSSDIPDEQYF.

The chain combines TRBV6-6 with TRBJ2-1, with 7 bases aligning to TRBD2. V lost 6 bases to trimming and J lost 5 bases; unmatched junction nucleotides: 7. Germline V gene lookup returns CDR1 MNHNY and CDR2 SVGAGI (reference sequence). This CDR3 comprises 14 residues. The CDR3 nucleotides are TGTGCCAGCAGGCTACAGCGGGGACACAATGAGCAGTTCTTC. Its protein is CASRLQRGHNEQFF.

In the case of this clone: The sample carries other DNA sequences with the same CDR3. V usage is TRBV7-9 and J usage is TRBJ2-7; D remains ambiguous. V was pared by 5 bases and J by 2 bases, with 10 bases between. Germline V gene lookup returns CDR1 SEHNR and CDR2 FQNEAQ (reference sequence). The CDR3 is 13 amino acids. The CDR3 here is CASSPPATYEQYF. The CDR3 nucleotides are TGTGCCAGCAGCCCTCCCGCTACCTACGAGCAGTACTTC.

V usage is TRBV4-1 and J usage is TRBJ2-7; possibly TRBD1 or TRBD2 for D (5 bases each). The CDR3 consists of 16 residues. CDR1 and CDR2 from the germline V gene are MGHRA and YSYEKL. Trimming left V 0 bases short and J 0 bases short, with 12 bases between. CDR3 nucleotide sequence: TGCGCCAGCAGCCAAGATTCCAGGGAGCCCTCCTACGAGCAGTACTTC. It codes for CASSQDSREPSYEQYF.

The chain couples TRBV11-2 to TRBJ1-3; no clear D. V was clipped by 3 bases and J by 0 bases, with 9 bases between them. This CDR3 is built from 15 residues. The germline gives CDR1 SGHAT, CDR2 FQNNGV. The CDR3 spells CASSLEDGSGNTIYF. The CDR3 nucleotides read TGTGCCAGCAGCTTGGAGGACGGCTCTGGAAACACCATATATTTT.

J is TRBJ2-7 and V is TRBV6-5; no clear D. Trimming removed 2 bases at V and 0 bases at J, with 8 bases between. From germline, CDR1 is MNHEY and CDR2 SVGAGI. The CDR3 extends over 14 amino acids. CDR3 in DNA: TGTGCCAGCAGTTACAACTGGGCCTCCTACGAGCAGTACTTC. Protein product: CASSYNWASYEQYF.

V usage is TRBV10-3 and J usage is TRBJ1-5; D is possibly TRBD1 (6 bases). Germline values: CDR1 ENHRY, CDR2 SYGVKD. The CDR3 runs 17 residues. Trimming cost V 0 bases and J 3 bases, with 15 bases left between them. CDR3 in DNA: TGTGCCATCAGTGAGTCCCAGGGGCCGCCCTTCAATCAGCCCCAGCATTTT. Amino acids: CAISESQGPPFNQPQHF.

The chain links TRBV27 to TRBJ2-7, with D tentatively TRBD1 (6 bases). CDR1 MNHEY and CDR2 SMNVEV come from the germline V gene (reference sequence). CDR3 size: 18 residues. Trimming pared 2 bases from V and 3 bases from J, leaving 23 bases between. The CDR3 DNA follows: TGTGCCAGCAGTTTAAGCCCTCCTGGGGACAACACGAACTACGAGCAGTACTTC. Translated: CASSLSPPGDNTNYEQYF.

This chain links TRBV7-6 with TRBJ2-7; D is perhaps TRBD2 (6 bases). Germline loops: CDR1 SGHVS, CDR2 FNYEAQ. Trimming stripped 2 bases from V and 0 bases from J, with 8 bases between. The CDR3 runs 14 residues. CDR3 amino acids: CASSLLGGSYEQYF. CDR3 bases: TGTGCCAGCAGCTTATTGGGGGGCTCCTACGAGCAGTACTTC.